This entry concerns a single TCR beta chain. Its cognate antigen has yet to be identified. Per-nucleotide qualities are absent, and no much larger clonotype sits a single base away. The library was made by the immunoSEQ multiplex PCR assay. The table comes from immuneACCESS by way of TCRdb, which keeps in-frame sequences with V and J called. Part of the clones is missing from these tables; in studies checked, under half for an unresolved V gene and the rest for unknown reasons. In this sample the table shows roughly 450,000 clones, over 75% of which occur a single time. The top ten constitute 6% to 7% of the sample. This sample was included in a study of control samples from healthy donors and cancer patients (dated by TCRdb to the early 2020s). The trim is 6 bases for V and 3 bases for J, with a gap of 7 bases between the germline ends. The CDR3 has 12 amino acids, counting the end cysteine and phenylalanine. Only the CDR3 DNA stays, 36 bases, in frame from base 1. CDR1 SGHDN and CDR2 FVKESK were looked up in the germline V gene.

The source is a middle-aged man with head and neck cancer. The V gene is TRBV14 and the J gene is TRBJ2-3; a weak D assignment points to TRBD2 (6 bases agree). What was sequenced was PBMCs. CDR3 reads: CASRGRTDTQYF. The sequenced DNA is TGTGCCAGCAGAGGGAGGACAGATACGCAGTATTTT.